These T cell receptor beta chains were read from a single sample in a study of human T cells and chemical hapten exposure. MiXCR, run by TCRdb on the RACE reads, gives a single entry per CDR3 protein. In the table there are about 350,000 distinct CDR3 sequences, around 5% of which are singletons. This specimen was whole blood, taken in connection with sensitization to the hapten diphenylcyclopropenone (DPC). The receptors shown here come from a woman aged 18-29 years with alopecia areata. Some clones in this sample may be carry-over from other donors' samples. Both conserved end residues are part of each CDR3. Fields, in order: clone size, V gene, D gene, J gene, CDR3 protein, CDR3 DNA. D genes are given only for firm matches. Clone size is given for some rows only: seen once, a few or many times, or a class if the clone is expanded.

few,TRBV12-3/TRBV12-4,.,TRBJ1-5,CASSPAPEGQPQHF,TGTGCCAGCAGTCCGGCCCCGGAGGGCCAGCCCCAGCATTTT
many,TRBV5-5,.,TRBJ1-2,CASSSESNYGYTF,TGTGCCAGCAGCTCAGAGAGCAACTATGGCTACACCTTC
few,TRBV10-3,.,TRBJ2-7,CAISDLTQSSGANYEQYF,TGTGCCATCAGTGACCTAACCCAGTCATCGGGGGCGAACTACGAGCAGTACTTC
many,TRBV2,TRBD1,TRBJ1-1,CASRGAGGRTEAFF,TGTGCCAGCAGGGGTGCAGGGGGAAGGACTGAAGCTTTCTTT
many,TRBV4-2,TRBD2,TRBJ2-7,CASSQEAAGGTYEQYF,TGTGCCAGCAGCCAAGAGGCAGCGGGGGGAACCTACGAGCAGTACTTC
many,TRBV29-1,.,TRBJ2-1,CSVLPGDNEQFF,TGCAGCGTACTTCCCGGGGACAATGAGCAGTTCTTC
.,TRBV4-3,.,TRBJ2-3,CASSQERGPDTQYF,TGCGCCAGCAGCCAAGAAAGGGGCCCAGATACGCAGTATTTT
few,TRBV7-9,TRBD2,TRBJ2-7,CASSPTWLSGGAVEQYF,TGTGCCAGCAGCCCCACTTGGTTAAGCGGGGGGGCCGTCGAGCAGTACTTC
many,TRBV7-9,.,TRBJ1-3,CASSPRGPPNSGNTIYF,TGTGCCAGCAGCCCCAGGGGTCCTCCTAACTCTGGAAACACCATATATTTT
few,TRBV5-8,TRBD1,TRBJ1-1,CASSLGTGALPTEAFF,TGTGCCAGCAGCTTGGGGACAGGGGCCCTGCCTACTGAAGCTTTCTTT
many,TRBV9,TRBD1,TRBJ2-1,CASSEGTGGSNEQFF,TGTGCCAGCAGCGAAGGGACAGGGGGCTCCAATGAGCAGTTCTTC
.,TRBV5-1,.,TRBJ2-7,CAGSLTGTRPHEQYF,TGCGCCGGCAGCTTGACCGGGACCAGACCCCACGAGCAGTACTTC
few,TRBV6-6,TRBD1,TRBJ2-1,CASSYSFGQGGYNEQFF,TGTGCCAGCAGTTACTCATTCGGACAGGGGGGATACAATGAGCAGTTCTTC
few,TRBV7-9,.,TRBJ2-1,CASSWGEQFF,TGTGCCAGCAGTTGGGGGGAGCAGTTCTTC
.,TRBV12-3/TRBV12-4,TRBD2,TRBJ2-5,CASSFQRGGRGTQYF,TGTGCCAGCAGTTTTCAGCGGGGGGGCCGAGGGACCCAGTACTTC
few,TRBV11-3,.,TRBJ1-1,CASSTQGGGETEAFF,TGTGCCAGCAGCACACAGGGTGGCGGCGAAACTGAAGCTTTCTTT
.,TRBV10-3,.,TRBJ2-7,CAISEVDEQYF,TGTGCCATCAGTGAGGTTGACGAGCAGTACTTC
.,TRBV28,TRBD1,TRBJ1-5,CASTDREKGDQPQHF,TGTGCCAGCACTGACAGGGAGAAGGGGGATCAGCCCCAGCATTTT
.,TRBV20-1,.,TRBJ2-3,CSASWGGTDTQYF,TGCAGTGCTAGTTGGGGTGGCACAGATACGCAGTATTTT
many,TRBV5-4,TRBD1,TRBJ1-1,CASSSRGGGNTEAFF,TGTGCCAGCAGCTCCCGAGGGGGCGGAAACACTGAAGCTTTCTTT
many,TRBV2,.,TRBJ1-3,CASSVTGPSGNTIYF,TGTGCCAGCAGTGTGACAGGCCCCTCTGGAAACACCATATATTTT